A selection of T cell receptor beta chains follows, all from one sample in a study of blood T cells in healthy people across ages. A single record per CDR3 protein comes from TCRdb applying MiXCR to the 5' RACE reads. The data hold around 1.5 million distinct CDR3 sequences, with approximately 63% observed a single time. The material sequenced was blood. The receptors come from a man aged 18 to 29 in good health. Both conserved end residues are part of each CDR3. The D gene is left open where the match is weak. The size entry is marked missing in some rows and otherwise reads once, few, many or a size class.

clone_size: once; v_call: TRBV6-2/TRBV6-3; j_call: TRBJ2-1; d_call: -; cdr3_nt: TGTGCCAGCAGTTACGTAACAGGGCGTTCGCGTGAGCAGTTCTTC; cdr3_aa: CASSYVTGRSREQFF
clone_size: -; v_call: TRBV4-3; j_call: TRBJ1-1; d_call: -; cdr3_nt: TGCGCCAGCAGCCAATCCCTTTCCGTCGGACACCGGAGGGAGGATTTCTTT; cdr3_aa: CASSQSLSVGHRREDFF
clone_size: -; v_call: TRBV7-2; j_call: TRBJ2-3; d_call: TRBD2; cdr3_nt: TGTGCCAGCAGCTTAGTTCCAGCGGGGGGTCAACGGGATACGCAGTATTTT; cdr3_aa: CASSLVPAGGQRDTQYF
clone_size: -; v_call: TRBV7-8; j_call: TRBJ2-5; d_call: -; cdr3_nt: TGTGCCAGCAGCAATCGGCGGGTTCGGGAGACCCAGTACTTC; cdr3_aa: CASSNRRVRETQYF
clone_size: -; v_call: TRBV4-3; j_call: TRBJ1-1; d_call: TRBD1; cdr3_nt: TGCGCCAGCGGCGAAACAGGGGCTATGAACACTGAAGCTTTCTTT; cdr3_aa: CASGETGAMNTEAFF
clone_size: -; v_call: TRBV6-2/TRBV6-3; j_call: TRBJ2-7; d_call: -; cdr3_nt: TGTGCCAGCACCAGACCGGACAGCTACGAGCAGTACTTC; cdr3_aa: CASTRPDSYEQYF
clone_size: few; v_call: TRBV29-1; j_call: TRBJ2-1; d_call: TRBD2; cdr3_nt: TGCAGCGTTGATCACGGACTAGGACGGGGCGAGCAGTTCTTC; cdr3_aa: CSVDHGLGRGEQFF
clone_size: once; v_call: TRBV20-1; j_call: TRBJ1-4; d_call: TRBD1; cdr3_nt: TGCAGTGCCCCGGGACAGGGGGCCCGGGGGGAAAAACTGTTTTTT; cdr3_aa: CSAPGQGARGEKLFF
clone_size: once; v_call: TRBV20-1; j_call: TRBJ1-1; d_call: -; cdr3_nt: TGCAGTGCTATTACGGGGATTAACACTGAAGCTTTCTTT; cdr3_aa: CSAITGINTEAFF
clone_size: -; v_call: TRBV5-1; j_call: TRBJ2-1; d_call: TRBD2; cdr3_nt: TGCGCCAGCAGCCTGGGTGGATCTAGCGGGAGGATGTCCTACAATGAGCAGTTCTTC; cdr3_aa: CASSLGGSSGRMSYNEQFF
clone_size: -; v_call: TRBV20-1; j_call: TRBJ2-3; d_call: -; cdr3_nt: TGCAGTGCCAGGCTCCGTAGCGGTAGCACAGATACGCAGTATTTT; cdr3_aa: CSARLRSGSTDTQYF
clone_size: -; v_call: TRBV11-3; j_call: TRBJ2-5; d_call: TRBD2; cdr3_nt: TGTGCCAGCAGCTCTCAACAGGGACTAGAAGAGACCCAGTACTTC; cdr3_aa: CASSSQQGLEETQYF
clone_size: -; v_call: TRBV10-3; j_call: TRBJ1-5; d_call: -; cdr3_nt: TGTGCCATCAGTGAGTCTACCCCAGGGGAAGGGGATCAGCCCCAGCATTTT; cdr3_aa: CAISESTPGEGDQPQHF
clone_size: -; v_call: TRBV6-5; j_call: TRBJ1-2; d_call: -; cdr3_nt: TGCGCCAGCAGACTCAGCTACCTAAGGGGTAACTATGGCTACACCTTC; cdr3_aa: CASRLSYLRGNYGYTF
clone_size: -; v_call: TRBV20-1; j_call: TRBJ2-5; d_call: TRBD2; cdr3_nt: TGCAGTGCTAGAGATAGCGGGGGGGCCGTGGAGACCCAGTACTTC; cdr3_aa: CSARDSGGAVETQYF
clone_size: -; v_call: TRBV20-1; j_call: TRBJ2-7; d_call: -; cdr3_nt: TGCAGTGCTAGTTGGGGCGGCTACGAGCAGTACTTC; cdr3_aa: CSASWGGYEQYF
clone_size: few; v_call: TRBV14; j_call: TRBJ1-2; d_call: -; cdr3_nt: TGTGCCAGCAGCCAAGATCTCGGGGCCGGGGGCTATGGCTACACCTTC; cdr3_aa: CASSQDLGAGGYGYTF
clone_size: -; v_call: TRBV2; j_call: TRBJ1-2; d_call: -; cdr3_nt: TGTGCCAGTACGGCAAGGAGGGTATTTCGCGATGGCTACACCTTC; cdr3_aa: CASTARRVFRDGYTF
clone_size: -; v_call: TRBV9; j_call: TRBJ1-2; d_call: -; cdr3_nt: TGTGCCAGCAGCGACTCAAAAAGAACCCTTGTGGACTATGGCTACACCTTC; cdr3_aa: CASSDSKRTLVDYGYTF
clone_size: -; v_call: TRBV6-5; j_call: TRBJ1-4; d_call: TRBD1; cdr3_nt: TGTGCCAGCAGTTACTCGACAGGGGGGACTAATGAAAAACTGTTTTTT; cdr3_aa: CASSYSTGGTNEKLFF
clone_size: few; v_call: TRBV6-6; j_call: TRBJ1-1; d_call: -; cdr3_nt: TGTGCCACCGCCTCGGACTTGAACACTGAAGCTTTCTTT; cdr3_aa: CATASDLNTEAFF
clone_size: -; v_call: TRBV5-6; j_call: TRBJ2-5; d_call: -; cdr3_nt: TGTGCCAGCAGCGGGGGGAAGACCCAGTACTTC; cdr3_aa: CASSGGKTQYF
clone_size: -; v_call: TRBV29-1; j_call: TRBJ2-3; d_call: -; cdr3_nt: TGCAGCGTTGAAAGGTGGGGGGGCGACCTCACAGATACGCAGTATTTT; cdr3_aa: CSVERWGGDLTDTQYF
clone_size: -; v_call: TRBV5-1; j_call: TRBJ2-1; d_call: TRBD2; cdr3_nt: TGCGCCAGCAGCTTGGGGGGACGAGCGGGAGGACACAATGAGCAGTTCTTC; cdr3_aa: CASSLGGRAGGHNEQFF
clone_size: many; v_call: TRBV10-3; j_call: TRBJ1-2; d_call: -; cdr3_nt: TGTGCCATCAGTGAGGCGGGGGATGGCTACACCTTC; cdr3_aa: CAISEAGDGYTF
clone_size: -; v_call: TRBV7-8; j_call: TRBJ2-7; d_call: TRBD2; cdr3_nt: TGTGCCAGCAGTACGGGACTAGCGGGATTCTCCTACGAGCAGTACTTC; cdr3_aa: CASSTGLAGFSYEQYF
clone_size: -; v_call: TRBV7-9; j_call: TRBJ2-5; d_call: -; cdr3_nt: TGTGCCAGCAGCTTTGGCGCCGGGTACCAAGAGACCCAGTACTTC; cdr3_aa: CASSFGAGYQETQYF
clone_size: -; v_call: TRBV5-1; j_call: TRBJ1-2; d_call: -; cdr3_nt: TGCGCCAGCAGCTTGGAGGGCAGGGTTGACTATGGCTACACCTTC; cdr3_aa: CASSLEGRVDYGYTF
clone_size: -; v_call: TRBV6-2/TRBV6-3; j_call: TRBJ2-7; d_call: -; cdr3_nt: TGTGCCACCAGGTACGGAATCGAGCAGTACTTC; cdr3_aa: CATRYGIEQYF
clone_size: -; v_call: TRBV9; j_call: TRBJ2-3; d_call: TRBD2; cdr3_nt: TGTGCCAGCAGCGTTGCGGGGGGTGGTGCAGATACGCAGTATTTT; cdr3_aa: CASSVAGGGADTQYF
clone_size: -; v_call: TRBV2; j_call: TRBJ2-6; d_call: -; cdr3_nt: TGTGCCAGCAGTGATTCGTTAGGGGACCCCTCTGGGGCCAACGTCCTGACTTTC; cdr3_aa: CASSDSLGDPSGANVLTF
clone_size: -; v_call: TRBV12-3/TRBV12-4; j_call: TRBJ1-5; d_call: TRBD1; cdr3_nt: TGTGCCAGCAGTCCGCCTAGGCAGGGGGCGGATCAGCCCCAGCATTTT; cdr3_aa: CASSPPRQGADQPQHF
clone_size: -; v_call: TRBV21-1; j_call: TRBJ2-4; d_call: -; cdr3_nt: TGTGCCAGCAGCAAACGGGAGAGGACCAAAAACATTCAGTACTTC; cdr3_aa: CASSKRERTKNIQYF
clone_size: -; v_call: TRBV12-3/TRBV12-4; j_call: TRBJ2-1; d_call: -; cdr3_nt: TGTGCCAGCAGAGTAGGGGCTCAATACAATGAGCAGTTCTTC; cdr3_aa: CASRVGAQYNEQFF
clone_size: few; v_call: TRBV20-1; j_call: TRBJ2-4; d_call: TRBD1; cdr3_nt: TGCAGTGCTAGAGAACAGGGGGCGGCCAAAAACATTCAGTACTTC; cdr3_aa: CSAREQGAAKNIQYF